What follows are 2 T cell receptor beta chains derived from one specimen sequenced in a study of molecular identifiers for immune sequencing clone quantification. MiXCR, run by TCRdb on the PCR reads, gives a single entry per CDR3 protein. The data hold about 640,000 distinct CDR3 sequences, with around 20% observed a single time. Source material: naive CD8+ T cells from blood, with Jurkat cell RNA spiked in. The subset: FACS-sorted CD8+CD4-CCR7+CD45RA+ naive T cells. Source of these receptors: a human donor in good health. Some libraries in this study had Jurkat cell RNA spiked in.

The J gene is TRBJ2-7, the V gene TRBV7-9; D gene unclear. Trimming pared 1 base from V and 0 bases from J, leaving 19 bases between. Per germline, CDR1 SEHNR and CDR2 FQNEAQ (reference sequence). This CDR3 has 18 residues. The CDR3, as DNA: TGTGCCAGCAGCTTAGACTGGGATGCGATACTCAGCTCCTACGAGCAGTACTTC. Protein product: CASSLDWDAILSSYEQYF.

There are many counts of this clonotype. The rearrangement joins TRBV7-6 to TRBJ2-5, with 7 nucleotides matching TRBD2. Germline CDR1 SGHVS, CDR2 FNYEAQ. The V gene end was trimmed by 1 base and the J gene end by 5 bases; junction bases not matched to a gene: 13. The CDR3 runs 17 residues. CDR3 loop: CASSLGRLRELRETQYF. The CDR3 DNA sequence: TGTGCCAGCAGCTTAGGACGCTTGCGGGAGCTGCGGGAGACCCAGTACTTC.